This T cell receptor (beta chain) was observed in a study of cytomegalovirus exposure and HLA in healthy donors. The overall study: The Caucasian-associated ancestry cluster held around four fifths of roughly 400 genotyped donors.

Trimming pared 3 bases from V and 7 bases from J, leaving 18 bases between. The CDR3 totals 15 residues. Germline V gives CDR1 SGHAT, CDR2 FQDESV (reference sequence). With respect to this clone: Its antigen is not identified.

General study findings and limits: It has been reported that TCR beta sequences accurately predicted the HLA-A and HLA-B alleles of most subjects. As a later analysis revealed, most CMV-associated TCR beta chains appeared HLA-restricted.

Both 60 Vbeta primers and 13 Jbeta primers went into the PCR. The table came from immunoSEQ multiplex PCR; TCRdb's copy has only in-frame clones and leaves some out. The table has about 110,000 clones, approximately 80% seen once. The sequencing input was PBMCs. This TCR derives from a woman aged 60-75 years in good health and CMV-seropositive. The V gene is TRBV11-1, the J gene TRBJ1-2; possible D gene TRBD1, 6 bases. The CDR3 DNA reads TGTGCCAGCAGCTTTCGGAACCAGGGGTTTGGTGGCTACACCTTC. Amino acids: CASSFRNQGFGGYTF.